The 9 T cell receptor beta chains presented below share a single source sample, sequenced in a study of T cells after yellow fever vaccination. TCRdb called the 5' RACE reads again in MiXCR, with one record for every CDR3 protein. Among under 90,000 distinct CDR3 sequences listed, under 8% were seen once. Sequencing used CD8+ T cells sorted from PBMCs, obtained 35 to 50 days after the first yellow fever vaccination. The receptors come from a man younger than 35 who received the YFV17D yellow fever vaccine.

The table lists this clonotype with many counts. V is TRBV6-1 and J is TRBJ1-2; 7 bases fit TRBD1. The CDR3 runs to 13 residues. The germline V gene has CDR1 MNHNS and CDR2 SASEGT. With 8 bases clipped from V and 8 bases from J, the junction kept 11 bases outside the gene matches. For the CDR3, the DNA is TGTGCCAGCTCCCCAGGGGGTGTATCGGGCTACACCTTC. Translation gives CASSPGGVSGYTF.

The table lists this clonotype with many counts. The chain links TRBV4-1 to TRBJ2-1; the match to TRBD2 covers 9 bases. The CDR3 covers 16 residues. The V gene's germline CDR1 is MGHRA and CDR2 YSYEKL. J lost 7 bases, V lost 2 bases, and 9 bases had no gene match. The CDR3 sequence: CASSQWAGGQGNEQFF. For the CDR3, the DNA is TGCGCCAGCAGCCAATGGGCGGGGGGGCAAGGTAATGAGCAGTTCTTC.

At least ten counts were recorded for this clonotype. The CDR3 region has the DNA TGCGCCAGCAGCCAAGATATGAGCGGGGTCTACGAGCAGTACGTC. Amino acid sequence: CASSQDMSGVYEQYV. The chain employs TRBV4-1 and TRBJ2-7, with 7 bases identical to TRBD2. The CDR3 spans 15 residues. V lost 0 bases to trimming and J lost 3 bases; unmatched junction nucleotides: 5. Germline CDR1 reads MGHRA; CDR2 reads YSYEKL.

This clonotype was recorded a few times. In DNA, the CDR3 is TGTGCCTGGAATGGCGGTACCTACGAGCAGTACTTC. Amino acid sequence: CAWNGGTYEQYF. This chain links TRBV30 with TRBJ2-7; D ambiguous. Trimming stripped 4 bases from V and 2 bases from J, with 9 bases between. Per the germline V gene, CDR1 is GTSNPN and CDR2 is SVGIG (reference sequence). This CDR3 contains 12 residues.

This clonotype was detected ten times or more. The J gene is TRBJ2-3, the V gene TRBV7-8, with 7 bases fitting TRBD1. Trimming removed 5 bases from V and 10 bases from J; junction bases left unmatched: 3. Germline loops: CDR1 SGHVS, CDR2 FQNEAQ. This CDR3 has 11 residues. Here the CDR3 reads CASSEDRAQYF. CDR3 bases: TGTGCCAGCAGCGAAGACAGGGCGCAGTATTTT.

This chain connects TRBV12-3 or TRBV12-4 to TRBJ2-2; D may match TRBD1 or TRBD2 (5 bases each). Trimming cost V 4 bases and J 5 bases, with 17 bases left between them. The CDR3 runs 16 residues. In DNA form, the CDR3 reads TGTGCCAGCAGTTCAGATGGGGGTTTCATAACCGGGGAGCTGTTTTTT. It is translated as CASSSDGGFITGELFF.

This clonotype was observed a few times. The V call is TRBV7-9, the J call TRBJ2-5; D might be TRBD2 (6 bases). Deletions cut 5 bases from V and 5 bases from J, with 18 bases between. From germline, CDR1 is SEHNR and CDR2 FQNEAQ (reference sequence). The CDR3 has 15 residues. The chain's CDR3 is CASSPLGREKETQYF. CDR3 sequence (DNA): TGTGCCAGCAGCCCCCTAGGGCGGGAAAAGGAGACCCAGTACTTC.

This clonotype was found many times. V and J are TRBV12-3 or TRBV12-4 and TRBJ2-3; maybe TRBD1 (5 bases). V lost 3 bases and J lost 2, with 12 bases in between. The CDR3 loop spans 15 amino acids. The CDR3 DNA is TGTGCCAGCAGTTTTCTAGTACAGGCCACAGATACGCAGTATTTT. Residues: CASSFLVQATDTQYF.

This clonotype was detected many times. CDR3 sequence (DNA): TGCGCCAGCAGCTTGGTGGGCCAGGGGGCGGACTATGGCTACACCTTC. Its translation: CASSLVGQGADYGYTF. J is TRBJ1-2 and V is TRBV5-1; TRBD1 matches at 8 bases. CDR3 size: 16 residues. Trimming at V came to 0 bases and at J to 3 bases, leaving 7 bases not matched to a gene. Germline V gives CDR1 SGHRS, CDR2 YFSETQ.